This T cell receptor (beta chain) was retrieved from a study of neurological immune-mediated disorders. The table lists this clonotype with many counts. The CDR3 has 17 residues. V gave up 8 bases and J gave up 1 base, with 24 bases separating them. Germline CDR1 and CDR2: DFQATT and SNEGSKA (reference sequence). MiXCR, applied by TCRdb to the 5' RACE reads, yields one record per CDR3 protein. This table holds about 18,000 distinct CDR3 sequences, around 11% found once. Input material: CD8+ T cells from blood. The J gene is TRBJ2-4, the V gene TRBV20-1; perhaps TRBD2 as D (5 bases). The sequence came from a woman aged 50 to 60 in good health. In DNA, the CDR3 is TGCAGTTCCCCCGTAGTGCGAGGGTCATCGGCCAAAAACATTCAGTACTTC. It codes for CSSPVVRGSSAKNIQYF.